The following is a TCR beta chain sequence with its context. Germline V gives CDR1 MDHEN, CDR2 SYDVKM. The CDR3 contains 15 residues. Germline trimming cut 5 bases from V and 9 bases from J; bases unmatched to any gene: 10. PCR used 60 Vbeta primers and 13 Jbeta primers. The assay was immunoSEQ multiplex PCR, and TCRdb's table has in-frame clones only and misses some. The sample shows 150,000 to 200,000 clones, approximately 80% of them seen only once. The source of the sample is a study of cytomegalovirus exposure and HLA in healthy donors. This receptor was identified in a woman between 18 and 30 years old in good health and CMV-seronegative. The chain recombines TRBV28 with TRBJ1-6; 7 positions agree with TRBD1. Sequencing used PBMCs. CDR3 coding DNA: TGTGCCAGCAGTGGGATCAGGGGGTCAGGTTCACCCCTCCACTTT. Protein: CASSGIRGSGSPLHF.